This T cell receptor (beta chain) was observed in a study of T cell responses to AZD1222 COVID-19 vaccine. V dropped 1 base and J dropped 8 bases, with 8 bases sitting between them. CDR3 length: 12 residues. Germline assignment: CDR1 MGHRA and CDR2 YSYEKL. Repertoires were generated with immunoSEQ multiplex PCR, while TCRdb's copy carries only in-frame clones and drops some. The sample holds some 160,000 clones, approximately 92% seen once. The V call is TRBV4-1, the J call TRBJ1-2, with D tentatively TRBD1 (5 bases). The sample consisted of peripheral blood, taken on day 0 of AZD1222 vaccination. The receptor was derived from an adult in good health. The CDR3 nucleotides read TGCGCCAGCAGCCAAGGGGGCAGAGGCTACACCTTC. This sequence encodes CASSQGGRGYTF.